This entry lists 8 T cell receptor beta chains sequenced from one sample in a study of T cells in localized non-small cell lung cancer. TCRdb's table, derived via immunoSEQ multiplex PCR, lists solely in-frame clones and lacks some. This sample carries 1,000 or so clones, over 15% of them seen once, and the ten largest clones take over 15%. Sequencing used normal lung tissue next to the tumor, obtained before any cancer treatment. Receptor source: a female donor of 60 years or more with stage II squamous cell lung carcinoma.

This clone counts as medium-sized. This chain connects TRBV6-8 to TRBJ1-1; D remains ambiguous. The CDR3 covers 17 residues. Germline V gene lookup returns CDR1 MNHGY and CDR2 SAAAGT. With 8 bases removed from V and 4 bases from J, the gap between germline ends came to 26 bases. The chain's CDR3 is CASLDGWRSNRGTEAFF. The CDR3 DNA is TGTGCCAGCTTAGACGGGTGGCGGTCTAACCGGGGCACTGAAGCTTTCTTT.

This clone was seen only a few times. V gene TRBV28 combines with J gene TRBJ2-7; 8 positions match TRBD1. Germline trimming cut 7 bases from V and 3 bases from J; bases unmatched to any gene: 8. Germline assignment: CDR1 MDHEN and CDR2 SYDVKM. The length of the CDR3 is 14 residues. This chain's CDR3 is CASTPGQVYYEQYF. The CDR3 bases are TGTGCCAGCACTCCGGGACAGGTTTACTACGAGCAGTACTTC.

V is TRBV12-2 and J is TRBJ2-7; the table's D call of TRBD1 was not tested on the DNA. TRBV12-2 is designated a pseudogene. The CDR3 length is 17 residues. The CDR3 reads CASRLDHGDRGTYEQYF. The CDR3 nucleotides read TGTGCAAGTCGCTTAGATCACGGGGACAGGGGGACCTACGAGCAGTACTTC.

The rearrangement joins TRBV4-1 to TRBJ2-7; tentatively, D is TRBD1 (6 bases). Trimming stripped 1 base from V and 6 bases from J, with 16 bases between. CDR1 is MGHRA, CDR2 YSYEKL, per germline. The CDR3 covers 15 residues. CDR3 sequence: CASSQVYRVDVEQYF. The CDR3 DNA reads TGCGCCAGCAGCCAAGTATACAGGGTTGATGTCGAGCAGTACTTC.

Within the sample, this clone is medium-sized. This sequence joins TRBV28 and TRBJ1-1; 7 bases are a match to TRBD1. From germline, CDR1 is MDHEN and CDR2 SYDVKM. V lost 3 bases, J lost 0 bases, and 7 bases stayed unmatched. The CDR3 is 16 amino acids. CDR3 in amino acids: CASSLGDSLMNTEAFF. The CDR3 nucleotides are TGTGCCAGCAGTTTGGGGGACAGTCTGATGAACACTGAAGCTTTCTTT.

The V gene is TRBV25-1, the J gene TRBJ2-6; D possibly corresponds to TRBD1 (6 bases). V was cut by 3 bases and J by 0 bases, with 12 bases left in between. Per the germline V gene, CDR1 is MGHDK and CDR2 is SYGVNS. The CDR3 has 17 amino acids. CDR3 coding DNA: TGTGCCAGCAGTGATCGGGACATCAACTCTGGGGCCAACGTCCTGACTTTC. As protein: CASSDRDINSGANVLTF.

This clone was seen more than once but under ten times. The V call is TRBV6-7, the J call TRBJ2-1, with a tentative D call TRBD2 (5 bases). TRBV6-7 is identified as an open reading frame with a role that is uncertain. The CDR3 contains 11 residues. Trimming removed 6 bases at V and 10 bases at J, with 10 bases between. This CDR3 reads CASSTGLEQFF. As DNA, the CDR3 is TGTGCCAGCAGCACCGGACTGGAGCAGTTCTTC.

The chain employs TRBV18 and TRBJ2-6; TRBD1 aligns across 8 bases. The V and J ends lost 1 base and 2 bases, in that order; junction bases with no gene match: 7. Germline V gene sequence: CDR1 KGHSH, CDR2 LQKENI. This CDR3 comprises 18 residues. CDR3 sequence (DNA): TGTGCCAGCTCACCACAGCCATTACAGGGGGCTGGGGCCAACGTCCTGACTTTC. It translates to CASSPQPLQGAGANVLTF. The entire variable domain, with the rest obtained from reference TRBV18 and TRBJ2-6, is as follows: NAGVMQNPRHLVRRRGQEARLRCSPMKGHSHVYWYRQLPEEGLKFMVYLQKENIIDESGMPKERFSAEFPKEGPSILRIQQVVRGDSAAYFCASSPQPLQGAGANVLTFGAGSRLTVL.